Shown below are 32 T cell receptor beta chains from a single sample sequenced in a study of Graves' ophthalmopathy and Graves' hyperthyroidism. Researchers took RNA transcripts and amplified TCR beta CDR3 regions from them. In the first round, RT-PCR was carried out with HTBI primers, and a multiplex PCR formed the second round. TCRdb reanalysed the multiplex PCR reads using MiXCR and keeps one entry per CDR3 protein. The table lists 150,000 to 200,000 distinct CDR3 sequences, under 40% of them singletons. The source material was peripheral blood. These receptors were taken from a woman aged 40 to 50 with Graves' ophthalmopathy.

DNA for the CDR3: TGTGCCAGCAGCCCACGACAGGACCAGCATGGCTACACCTTC. Residues: CASSPRQDQHGYTF. This rearrangement joins TRBV6-1 to TRBJ1-2; D is perhaps TRBD1 (6 bases). V dropped 6 bases and J dropped 6 bases, with 17 bases sitting between them. The CDR3 is 14 residues long. Germline loops: CDR1 MNHNS, CDR2 SASEGT.

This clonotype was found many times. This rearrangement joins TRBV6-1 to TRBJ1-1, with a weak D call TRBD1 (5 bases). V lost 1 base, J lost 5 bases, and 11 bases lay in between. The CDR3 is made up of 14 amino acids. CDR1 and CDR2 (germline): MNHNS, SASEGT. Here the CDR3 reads CASSEGGALTEAFF. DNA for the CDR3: TGTGCCAGCAGTGAAGGGGGCGCGTTAACTGAAGCTTTCTTT.

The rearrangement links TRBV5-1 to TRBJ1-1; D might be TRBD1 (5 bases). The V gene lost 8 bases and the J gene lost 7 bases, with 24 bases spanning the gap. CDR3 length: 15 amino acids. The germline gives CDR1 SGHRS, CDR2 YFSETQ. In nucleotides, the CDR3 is TGCGCCAGTCGGCGGGACTTTAAAAGAGCAGATGAAGCTTTCTTT. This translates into CASRRDFKRADEAFF.

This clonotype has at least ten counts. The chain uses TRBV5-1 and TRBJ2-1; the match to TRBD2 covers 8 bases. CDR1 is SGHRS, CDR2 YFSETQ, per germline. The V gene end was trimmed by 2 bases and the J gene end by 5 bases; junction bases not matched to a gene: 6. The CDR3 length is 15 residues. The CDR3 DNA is TGCGCCAGCAGCTTCGGGACTAGTAGAGACAATGAGCAGTTCTTC. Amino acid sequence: CASSFGTSRDNEQFF. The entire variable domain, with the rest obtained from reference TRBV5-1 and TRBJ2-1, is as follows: KAGVTQTPRYLIKTRGQQVTLSCSPISGHRSVSWYQQTPGQGLQFLFEYFSETQRNKGNFPGRFSGRQFSNSRSEMNVSTLELGDSALYLCASSFGTSRDNEQFFGPGTRLTVL.

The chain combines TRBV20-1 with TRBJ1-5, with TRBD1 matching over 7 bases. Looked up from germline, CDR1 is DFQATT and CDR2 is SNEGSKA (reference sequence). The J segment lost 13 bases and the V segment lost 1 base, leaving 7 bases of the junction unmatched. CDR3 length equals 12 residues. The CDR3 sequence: CSARVGTVLQHF. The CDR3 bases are TGCAGTGCTAGAGTTGGGACAGTCCTTCAGCATTTT.

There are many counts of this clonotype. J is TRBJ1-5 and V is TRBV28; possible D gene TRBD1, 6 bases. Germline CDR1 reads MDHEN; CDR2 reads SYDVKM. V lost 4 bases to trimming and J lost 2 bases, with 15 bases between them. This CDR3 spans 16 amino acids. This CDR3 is CASSSDGGGGNQPQHF. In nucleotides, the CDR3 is TGTGCCAGCAGTTCCGACGGGGGCGGCGGCAATCAGCCCCAGCATTTT.

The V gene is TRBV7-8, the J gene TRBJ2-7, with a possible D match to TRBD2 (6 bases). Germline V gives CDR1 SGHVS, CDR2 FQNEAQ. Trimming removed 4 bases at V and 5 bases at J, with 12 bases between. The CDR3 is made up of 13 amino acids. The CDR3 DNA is TGTGCCAGCAGCTACGGGACTGCGAACGAGCAGTACTTC. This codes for CASSYGTANEQYF.

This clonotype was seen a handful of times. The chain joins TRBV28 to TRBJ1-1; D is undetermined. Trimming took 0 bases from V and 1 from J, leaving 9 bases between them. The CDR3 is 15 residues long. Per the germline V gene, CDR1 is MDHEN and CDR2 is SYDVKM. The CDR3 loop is CASSLWRGRNTEAFF. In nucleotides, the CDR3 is TGTGCCAGCAGTTTATGGAGAGGGCGGAACACTGAAGCTTTCTTT.

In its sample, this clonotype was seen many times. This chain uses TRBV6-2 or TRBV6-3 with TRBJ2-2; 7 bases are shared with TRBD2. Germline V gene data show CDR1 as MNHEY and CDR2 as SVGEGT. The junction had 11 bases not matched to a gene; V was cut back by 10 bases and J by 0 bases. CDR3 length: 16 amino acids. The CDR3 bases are TGTGCCATCGAGGAAAGCGGGGCCGCGAACACCGGGGAGCTGTTTTTT. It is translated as CAIEESGAANTGELFF.

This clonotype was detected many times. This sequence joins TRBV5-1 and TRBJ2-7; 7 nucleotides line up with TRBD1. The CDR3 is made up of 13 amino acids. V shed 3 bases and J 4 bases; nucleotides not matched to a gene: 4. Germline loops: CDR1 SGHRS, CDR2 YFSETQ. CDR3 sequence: CASSSLTGYEQYF. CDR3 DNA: TGCGCCAGCAGCTCCCTGACAGGGTACGAGCAGTACTTC.

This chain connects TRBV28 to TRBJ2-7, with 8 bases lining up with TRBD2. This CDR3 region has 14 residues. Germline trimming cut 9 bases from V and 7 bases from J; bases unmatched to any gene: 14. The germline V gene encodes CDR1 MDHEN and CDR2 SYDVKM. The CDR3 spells CASRSGRMVAEQYF. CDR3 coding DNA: TGTGCCAGTAGAAGCGGGAGAATGGTAGCTGAGCAGTACTTC.

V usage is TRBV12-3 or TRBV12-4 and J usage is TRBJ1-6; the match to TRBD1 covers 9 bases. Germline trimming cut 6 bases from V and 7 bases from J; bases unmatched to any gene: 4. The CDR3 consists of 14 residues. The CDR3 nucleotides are TGTGCCAGCAGGGGACAGGGTGGCAATTCACCCCTCCACTTT. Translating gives CASRGQGGNSPLHF.

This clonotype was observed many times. In DNA form, the CDR3 reads TGCAGTGCTAGAGATCAAGGGTACGAGCAGTACTTC. The encoded protein is CSARDQGYEQYF. The rearrangement joins TRBV20-1 to TRBJ2-7, with no clear D. The CDR3 runs to 12 residues. Germline loops: CDR1 DFQATT, CDR2 SNEGSKA (reference sequence). V was cut by 0 bases and J by 4 bases, with 7 bases left in between.

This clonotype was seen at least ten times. The CDR3 DNA reads as TGTGCCAGTAGTATACATCGCGCGGGGAACACTGAAGCTTTCTTT. Translated: CASSIHRAGNTEAFF. V gene TRBV19 combines with J gene TRBJ1-1; D gene ambiguous. V dropped 2 bases and J dropped 1 base, with 11 bases sitting between them. Per germline, CDR1 LNHDA and CDR2 SQIVND (reference sequence). The CDR3 consists of 15 residues.

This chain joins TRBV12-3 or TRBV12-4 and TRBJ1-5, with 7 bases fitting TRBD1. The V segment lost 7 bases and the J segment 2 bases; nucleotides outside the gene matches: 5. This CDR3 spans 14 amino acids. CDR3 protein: CASTNRGGNQPQHF. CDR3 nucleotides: TGTGCCAGCACGAACAGGGGCGGCAATCAGCCCCAGCATTTT.

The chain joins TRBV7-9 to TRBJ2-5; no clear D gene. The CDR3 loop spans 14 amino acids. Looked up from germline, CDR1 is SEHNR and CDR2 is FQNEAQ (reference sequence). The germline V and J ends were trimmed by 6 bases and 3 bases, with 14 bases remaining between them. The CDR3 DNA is TGTGCCAGCAGTTGGCAAATTTTAGAAGAGACCCAGTACTTC. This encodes CASSWQILEETQYF.

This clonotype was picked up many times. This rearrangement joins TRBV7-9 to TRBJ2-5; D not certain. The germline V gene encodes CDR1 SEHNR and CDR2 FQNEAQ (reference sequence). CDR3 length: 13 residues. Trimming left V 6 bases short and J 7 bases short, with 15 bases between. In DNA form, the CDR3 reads TGTGCCAGCAGAGGACGGCTCCCCATGACCCAGTACTTC. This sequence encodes CASRGRLPMTQYF. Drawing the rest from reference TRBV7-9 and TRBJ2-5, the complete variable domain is DTGVSQNPRHKITKRGQNVTFRCDPISEHNRLYWYRQTLGQGPEFLTYFQNEAQLEKSRLLSDRFSAERPKGSFSTLEIQRTEQGDSAMYLCASRGRLPMTQYFGPGTRLLVL.

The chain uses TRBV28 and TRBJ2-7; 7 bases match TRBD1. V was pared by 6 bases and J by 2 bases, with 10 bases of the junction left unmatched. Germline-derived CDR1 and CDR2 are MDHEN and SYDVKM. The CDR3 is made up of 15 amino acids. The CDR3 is CASSSPGQVAYEQYF. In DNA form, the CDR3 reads TGTGCCAGCAGCTCACCCGGACAGGTTGCCTACGAGCAGTACTTC.

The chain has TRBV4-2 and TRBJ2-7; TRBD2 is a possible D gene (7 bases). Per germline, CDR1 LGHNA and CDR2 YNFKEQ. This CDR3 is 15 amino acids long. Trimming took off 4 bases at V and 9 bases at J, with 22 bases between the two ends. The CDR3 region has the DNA TGTGCCAGCAGCCCGGGGGGAATGGACAGCAAGGTGCAGTACTTC. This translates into CASSPGGMDSKVQYF.

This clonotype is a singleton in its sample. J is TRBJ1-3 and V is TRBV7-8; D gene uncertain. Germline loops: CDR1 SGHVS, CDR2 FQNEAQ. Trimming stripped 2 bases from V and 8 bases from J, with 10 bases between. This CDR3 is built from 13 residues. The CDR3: CASSLLGGDTIYF. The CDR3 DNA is TGTGCCAGCAGCTTACTGGGTGGGGACACCATATATTTT.

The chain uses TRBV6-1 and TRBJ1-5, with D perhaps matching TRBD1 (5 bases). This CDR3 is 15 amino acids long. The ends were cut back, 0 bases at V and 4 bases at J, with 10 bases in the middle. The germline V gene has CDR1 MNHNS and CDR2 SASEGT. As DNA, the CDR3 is TGTGCCAGCAGTGAAGCTCAGGGCTTGAATCAGCCCCAGCATTTT. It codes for CASSEAQGLNQPQHF.

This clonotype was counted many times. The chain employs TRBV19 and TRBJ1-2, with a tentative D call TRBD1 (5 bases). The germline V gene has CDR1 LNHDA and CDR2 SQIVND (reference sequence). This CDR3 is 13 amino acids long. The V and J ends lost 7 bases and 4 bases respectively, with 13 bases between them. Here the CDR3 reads CASKDSQFYGYTF. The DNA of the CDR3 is TGTGCCAGTAAAGACAGTCAGTTCTATGGCTACACCTTC.

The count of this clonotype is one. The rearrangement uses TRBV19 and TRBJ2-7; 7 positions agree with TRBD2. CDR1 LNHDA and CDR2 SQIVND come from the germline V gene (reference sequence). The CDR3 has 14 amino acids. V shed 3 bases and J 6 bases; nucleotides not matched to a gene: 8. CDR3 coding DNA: TGTGCCAGTAGTATTCAGGCGGGAGTTGTCGAGCAGTACTTC. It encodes CASSIQAGVVEQYF.

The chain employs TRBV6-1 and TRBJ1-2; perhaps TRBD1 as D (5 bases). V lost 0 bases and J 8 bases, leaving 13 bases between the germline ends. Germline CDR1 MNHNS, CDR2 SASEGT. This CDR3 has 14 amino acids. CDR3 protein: CASSEALTAEGYTF. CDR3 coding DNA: TGTGCCAGCAGTGAAGCGCTGACAGCGGAAGGCTACACCTTC.

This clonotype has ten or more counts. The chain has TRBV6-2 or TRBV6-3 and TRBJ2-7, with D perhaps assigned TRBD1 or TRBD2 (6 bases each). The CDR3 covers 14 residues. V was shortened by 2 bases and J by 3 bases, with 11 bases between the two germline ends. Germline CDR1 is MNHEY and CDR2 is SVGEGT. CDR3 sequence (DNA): TGTGCCAGCAGTTACCGTGGGGGGCGCTACGAGCAGTACTTC. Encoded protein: CASSYRGGRYEQYF.

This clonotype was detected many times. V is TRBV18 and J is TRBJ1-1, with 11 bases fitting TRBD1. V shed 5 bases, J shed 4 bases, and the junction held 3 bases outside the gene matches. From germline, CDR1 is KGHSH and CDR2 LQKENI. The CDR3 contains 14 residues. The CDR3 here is CASSWGQGVTEAFF. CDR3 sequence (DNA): TGTGCCAGCTCATGGGGACAGGGGGTCACTGAAGCTTTCTTT. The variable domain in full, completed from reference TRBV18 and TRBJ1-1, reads NAGVMQNPRHLVRRRGQEARLRCSPMKGHSHVYWYRQLPEEGLKFMVYLQKENIIDESGMPKERFSAEFPKEGPSILRIQQVVRGDSAAYFCASSWGQGVTEAFFGQGTRLTVV.

This chain's CDR3 is CASSQQGFGNTIYF. For the CDR3, the DNA is TGTGCCAGCAGTCAACAGGGGTTCGGAAACACCATATATTTT. V is TRBV12-3 or TRBV12-4 and J is TRBJ1-3, with 7 nucleotides matching TRBD1. CDR3 length equals 14 residues. Trimming took 5 bases from V and 4 from J; bases not matched to a gene: 5.

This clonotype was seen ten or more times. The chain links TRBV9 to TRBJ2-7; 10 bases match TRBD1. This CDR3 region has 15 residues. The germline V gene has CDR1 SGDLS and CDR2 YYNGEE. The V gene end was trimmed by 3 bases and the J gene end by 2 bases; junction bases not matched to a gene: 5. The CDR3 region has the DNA TGTGCCAGCAGCGGCGGGGACAGGGGCACCTACGAGCAGTACTTC. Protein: CASSGGDRGTYEQYF.

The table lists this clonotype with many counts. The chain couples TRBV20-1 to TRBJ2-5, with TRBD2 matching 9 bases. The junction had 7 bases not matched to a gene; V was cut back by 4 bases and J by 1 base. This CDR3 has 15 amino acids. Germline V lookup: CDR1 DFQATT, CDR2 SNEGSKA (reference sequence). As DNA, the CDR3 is TGCAGTGCTACCACGCTAGCGGGGCTCCAAGAGACCCAGTACTTC. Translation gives CSATTLAGLQETQYF.

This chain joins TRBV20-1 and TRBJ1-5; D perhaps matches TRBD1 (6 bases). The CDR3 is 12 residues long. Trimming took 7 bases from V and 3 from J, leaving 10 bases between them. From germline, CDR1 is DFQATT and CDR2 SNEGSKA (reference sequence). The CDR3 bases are TGCAGTGTAACAGGGCCCAATCAGCCCCAGCATTTT. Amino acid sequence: CSVTGPNQPQHF.

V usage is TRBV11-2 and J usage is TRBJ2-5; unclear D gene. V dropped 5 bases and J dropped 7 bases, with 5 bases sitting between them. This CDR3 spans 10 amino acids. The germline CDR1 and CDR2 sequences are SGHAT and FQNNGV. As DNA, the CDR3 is TGTGCCAGCAGCCTCGGGACCCAGTACTTC. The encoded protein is CASSLGTQYF.

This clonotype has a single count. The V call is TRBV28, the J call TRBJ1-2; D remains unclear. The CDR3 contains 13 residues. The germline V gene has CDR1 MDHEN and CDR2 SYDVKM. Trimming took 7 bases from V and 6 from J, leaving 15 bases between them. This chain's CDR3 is CASTLQSEDGYTF. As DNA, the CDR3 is TGTGCCAGCACCCTACAATCTGAGGATGGCTACACCTTC.